This T cell receptor (beta chain) was obtained from a study of blood T cell repertoires in COVID-19 (TCRdb year 2020). Context from the whole study: Samples covering the acute and convalescent phases of COVID-19 were provided by collaborators in the United States, Italy and Spain. Where available, HLA class I and class II types were taken from metadata supplied by the sample provider and were not determined by assay-based typing. The material from the prospective study consisted of cDNA or gDNA derived from T cells, B-cell-depleted T cells, or PBMCs. Samples came from the ongoing ImmuneRACE study (first 160 participants) plus 1,254 subjects from 6 global collaborators. Deeply sampled blood TCRbeta repertoires from subjects exposed to, actively infected with, or recovered from COVID-19 were included in the dataset. The repertoires were released in a freely available public database intended as a resource for research on the immune response to SARS-CoV-2. Sample metadata almost always included a de-identified subject ID, COVID-19 status, age in years and sex.

A word on this clone: There is no known antigen for this receptor. No base quality information exists; no much larger clone differs at one position.

TCRbeta CDR3 regions were amplified from genomic DNA by means of the immunoSEQ Assay, a bias-controlled multiplex PCR. For the original study's pipeline: Nucleated cell counts per sample were estimated from amplification of reference gene primers within the assay. To quantify the absolute abundance of each unique TCRbeta CDR3 rearrangement, sequence reads were collapsed and filtered. Productive Simpson clonality was computed per sample as the square root of Simpson's diversity index over productive rearrangements. TCRdb re-hosts the immuneACCESS table, in-frame sequences only. Its copies lack some clones; in the studies checked, an unresolved V gene accounts for under half of them, and the cause for the rest is not known. The V and J calls and clone size were taken over from that table, and D and trimming were inferred from the DNA. This sample comprises about 350,000 clones, about nine tenths of them detected only once. The top ten constitute approximately 1% of the sample.

Enrolling through a virtual design, the prospective study's participants ranged in age from roughly 18 to 95 years and lived across some 22 United States geographic areas. In the prospective study, participants were assigned to cohorts based on the clinical history participants reported in a screening survey and a study questionnaire. Exposed participants were defined as having been in contact with someone with a PCR-confirmed or clinician-diagnosed COVID-19 case within 2 weeks of study entry. Mobile phlebotomists in the prospective study collected whole blood, serum and a nasopharyngeal or oropharyngeal swab from every participant. Prospective study participants could optionally give additional blood draws and questionnaires over an approximately two-month period. Prospective study blood samples were shipped either frozen or at room temperature before DNA extraction. Study-wide findings and limitations: The amount of clinical and demographic metadata varied by source and participant and was provided uncurated.

The junction shows trimming of 4 bases on V and 4 bases on J, and the gene matches do not reach 8 bases of it. The CDR3 starts with the cysteine, ends with the phenylalanine, and has 17 residues. Just CDR3 DNA is preserved here, 51 bases in frame from base 1. Taken from the germline V gene, the CDR1 and CDR2 loops are SGDLS and YYNGEE. The chain is encoded by TRBV9 joined to TRBJ1-6; TRBD1 matches 10 bases in the middle. Sequences were obtained from PBMCs or T cells enriched from blood (not recorded which). This TCR derives from a woman aged 25 to 39 who had been exposed to COVID-19. The CDR3 here reads CASSPRPGQGYNSPLHF. At the DNA level, the sequence is TGTGCCAGCAGCCCGCGACCGGGACAGGGGTATAATTCACCCCTCCACTTT. When the CDR3 is completed using the reference TRBV9 and TRBJ1-6 genes on either side, the full variable domain is DSGVTQTPKHLITATGQRVTLRCSPRSGDLSVYWYQQSLDQGLQFLIQYYNGEERAKGNILERFSAQQFPDLHSELNLSSLELGDSALYFCASSPRPGQGYNSPLHFGNGTRLTVT.